The rows below give T cell receptor beta chains drawn from one sample of a study of T cells after yellow fever vaccination. Each CDR3 protein is one row after TCRdb ran MiXCR on the 5' RACE reads. The sample lists just under 600,000 distinct CDR3 sequences; roughly 13% were seen once. Material: PBMCs, obtained on the day of the yellow fever booster vaccination. These TCRs come from a young man who received the YFV17D yellow fever vaccine. CDR3s include the opening cysteine and the closing phenylalanine or tryptophan. Each record gives: V gene, clone size, D gene, J gene, CDR3 protein, CDR3 DNA. D genes are given only for firm matches. Only part of the rows carry a size: once, few, many, or a class if the clone is expanded.

>TRBV12-3/TRBV12-4|many|NA|TRBJ2-5
CASSLTTGETQYF
TGTGCCAGCAGTCTGACGACTGGGGAGACCCAGTACTTC
>TRBV7-2|many|TRBD1|TRBJ2-5
CASSPGTGLETQYF
TGTGCCAGCAGCCCCGGGACAGGGCTAGAGACCCAGTACTTC
>TRBV20-1|few|TRBD2|TRBJ2-1
CSAIRGRIDNEQFF
TGCAGTGCTATCCGCGGGAGGATCGACAATGAGCAGTTCTTC
>TRBV19|NA|NA|TRBJ1-3
CASSISPTGNTIYF
TGTGCCAGTAGCATTTCGCCTACGGGGAACACCATATATTTT
>TRBV6-5|NA|NA|TRBJ1-1
CASILGTEAFF
TGTGCCAGCATCCTGGGCACTGAAGCTTTCTTT
>TRBV5-6|few|NA|TRBJ1-2
CASSSGGGHGYTF
TGTGCCAGCAGCTCCGGGGGGGGGCACGGCTACACCTTC
>TRBV4-1|NA|NA|TRBJ2-2
CASSQDVLPVELFF
TGCGCCAGCAGCCAAGATGTGTTGCCAGTGGAGCTGTTTTTT
>TRBV7-2|NA|TRBD2|TRBJ2-7
CASSPGGAPYEQYF
TGTGCCAGCAGCCCGGGGGGAGCCCCCTACGAGCAGTACTTC
>TRBV5-1|few|NA|TRBJ2-7
CASSFDREQYF
TGCGCCAGCAGCTTCGACAGGGAGCAGTACTTC
>TRBV12-3/TRBV12-4|few|NA|TRBJ2-4
CASSFGGLMTNIQYF
TGTGCCAGCAGTTTCGGGGGCCTGATGACGAACATTCAGTACTTC
>TRBV28|NA|NA|TRBJ2-7
CASSLDYRFYEQYF
TGTGCCAGCAGTTTAGATTATAGGTTCTACGAGCAGTACTTC
>TRBV7-8|NA|TRBD2|TRBJ2-1
CASSTTRTSSYNEQFF
TGTGCCAGCAGCACAACGAGGACTAGCTCCTACAATGAGCAGTTCTTC
>TRBV4-2|few|NA|TRBJ1-1
CASSQAGRVGEAFF
TGTGCCAGCAGCCAAGCTGGCAGGGTAGGTGAAGCTTTCTTT
>TRBV7-9|NA|TRBD1|TRBJ2-5
CASSSTGTGGQETQYF
TGTGCCAGCAGCTCAACCGGGACAGGGGGTCAAGAGACCCAGTACTTC
>TRBV20-1|NA|NA|TRBJ1-2
CSATPQGSGYTF
TGCAGTGCTACCCCCCAGGGTTCAGGCTACACCTTC
>TRBV7-6|NA|NA|TRBJ2-5
CASSYLSGSETQYF
TGTGCCAGCAGCTACCTTTCTGGCTCAGAGACCCAGTACTTC
>TRBV29-1|many|TRBD2|TRBJ2-3
CSAQTSGRTDTQYF
TGCAGCGCCCAGACTAGCGGGAGAACAGATACGCAGTATTTT
>TRBV6-2/TRBV6-3|few|TRBD1|TRBJ2-2
CASRPTGTAGELFF
TGTGCCAGCAGGCCGACAGGGACCGCCGGGGAGCTGTTTTTT